Listed below are T cell receptor beta chains from one sample, sequenced in a study of CD8 T cells in ankylosing spondylitis. TCRdb passed the 5' RACE reads through MiXCR, listing each CDR3 protein once. Of some 100,000 distinct CDR3 sequences listed, approximately 8.9% are singletons. The sample comprised blood, either unsorted or a sorted T cell fraction (not recorded which). Receptors were obtained from a male donor with ankylosing spondylitis. Both conserved end residues are part of each CDR3. D genes are given only for firm matches. Size tells how often a clone was seen (once, few, many) or the class of an expanded clone, and some rows leave it out.

few TRBJ2-1 TRBV5-5 TRBD2 CASSPEDSSGRYNEQFF TGTGCCAGCAGCCCGGAGGACTCTAGCGGGAGGTACAATGAGCAGTTCTTC
. TRBJ1-1 TRBV6-5 . CASSYPGVNTEAFF TGTGCCAGCAGTTACCCAGGGGTGAACACTGAAGCTTTCTTT
many TRBJ1-2 TRBV29-1 . CSVEGNNYGYTF TGCAGCGTTGAAGGCAACAACTATGGCTACACCTTC
. TRBJ2-1 TRBV29-1 TRBD2 CSVEDTGTSGNTYNEQFF TGCAGCGTTGAAGATACCGGGACTAGCGGGAACACCTACAATGAGCAGTTCTTC
many TRBJ2-1 TRBV29-1 . CSVEGGGSYNEQFF TGCAGCGTTGAAGGTGGGGGATCCTACAATGAGCAGTTCTTC
few TRBJ2-7 TRBV5-1 . CASSLRGGTYEQYF TGCGCCAGCAGCTTGCGAGGGGGGACCTACGAGCAGTACTTC
many TRBJ2-1 TRBV6-5 . CASSYETAPLPYNEQFF TGTGCCAGCAGTTACGAAACAGCCCCCCTACCTTACAATGAGCAGTTCTTC
. TRBJ1-5 TRBV27 TRBD1 CATADRGFLNQPQHF TGTGCCACCGCCGACAGGGGGTTCCTCAATCAGCCCCAGCATTTT
many TRBJ2-1 TRBV4-1 . CASSPQGSQSSYNEQFF TGCGCCAGCAGCCCACAAGGGAGCCAAAGCTCCTACAATGAGCAGTTCTTC
few TRBJ2-1 TRBV14 TRBD1 CASSPTRGSSYNEQFF TGTGCCAGCAGCCCGACCAGGGGGAGTTCCTACAATGAGCAGTTCTTC
. TRBJ2-7 TRBV9 . CASSVGDTAYEQYF TGTGCCAGCAGCGTAGGCGACACTGCCTACGAGCAGTACTTC
few TRBJ1-2 TRBV2 . CASSDGGGGNYGYTF TGTGCCAGCAGTGACGGGGGAGGAGGTAACTATGGCTACACCTTC
. TRBJ1-3 TRBV19 . CASSVYLGNGNTIYF TGTGCCAGTAGCGTTTATCTTGGGAATGGAAACACCATATATTTT
few TRBJ2-5 TRBV9 . CASSVGAGQETQYF TGTGCCAGCAGCGTAGGTGCCGGGCAAGAGACCCAGTACTTC
many TRBJ2-1 TRBV7-9 . CASQDDRNSYNEQFF TGTGCCAGCCAGGACGACAGGAACTCCTACAATGAGCAGTTCTTC
many TRBJ2-1 TRBV6-2/TRBV6-3 . CASSYGRYSYNEQFF TGTGCCAGCAGTTACGGCCGGTATTCCTACAATGAGCAGTTCTTC
. TRBJ2-1 TRBV19 . CASSIGTVSSYNEQFF TGTGCCAGTAGTATAGGTACGGTAAGCTCCTACAATGAGCAGTTCTTC
few TRBJ2-1 TRBV30 . CAWQDRSSYNEQFF TGTGCCTGGCAAGACAGGAGCTCCTACAATGAGCAGTTCTTC
many TRBJ1-1 TRBV24-1 TRBD1 CATSSPGGSTEAFF TGTGCCACCAGTAGCCCAGGGGGGTCCACTGAAGCTTTCTTT
many TRBJ1-1 TRBV27 . CASSSQGWNTEAFF TGTGCCAGCAGTTCCCAGGGATGGAACACTGAAGCTTTCTTT
many TRBJ2-3 TRBV10-3 TRBD2 CAVGLLQVPDTQYF TGTGCCGTGGGACTACTCCAAGTACCAGATACGCAGTATTTT
many TRBJ2-3 TRBV12-3/TRBV12-4 TRBD2 CASSLLRGWRDYTDTQYF TGTGCCAGCAGTTTATTGAGGGGTTGGCGGGACTACACAGATACGCAGTATTTT
many TRBJ2-7 TRBV7-9 . CAIEGHTFYEQYF TGTGCCATAGAGGGGCACACCTTCTACGAGCAGTACTTC
many TRBJ2-3 TRBV12-3/TRBV12-4 . CASSFGGDTQYF TGTGCCAGCAGTTTCGGTGGAGATACGCAGTATTTT
. TRBJ2-3 TRBV30 TRBD2 CAWSRLAGGPTDTQYF TGTGCCTGGAGCCGACTAGCGGGAGGGCCCACAGATACGCAGTATTTT
. TRBJ2-7 TRBV24-1 . CATSAWGGKGYEQYF TGTGCCACCAGTGCCTGGGGAGGAAAAGGCTACGAGCAGTACTTC
many TRBJ1-5 TRBV6-1 . CASSDGGPQHF TGTGCCAGCAGTGACGGGGGGCCCCAGCATTTT
. TRBJ2-2 TRBV5-4 TRBD2 CASSWEGRNTGELFF TGTGCCAGCAGCTGGGAGGGCAGGAACACCGGGGAGCTGTTTTTT
. TRBJ2-7 TRBV5-1 TRBD1 CASSRTGGDGEQYF TGCGCCAGCAGCCGCACAGGGGGCGACGGCGAGCAGTACTTC
. TRBJ2-3 TRBV20-1 TRBD2 CSARDPLLAGNPDTQYF TGCAGTGCTAGAGATCCTCTCCTAGCGGGAAATCCAGATACGCAGTATTTT
. TRBJ2-3 TRBV7-2 . CASSLVTGSLTDTQYF TGTGCCAGCAGCTTAGTTACCGGGTCCTTAACAGATACGCAGTATTTT
. TRBJ2-5 TRBV28 TRBD2 CASSLWREGQETQYF TGTGCCAGCAGTCTCTGGCGGGAGGGCCAGGAGACCCAGTACTTC
few TRBJ2-2 TRBV20-1 TRBD1 CSARVQQGAIGELFF TGCAGTGCTAGAGTACAACAGGGGGCGATCGGGGAGCTGTTTTTT
few TRBJ1-1 TRBV7-9 . CASAPRSTEAFF TGTGCCAGCGCACCCCGGAGCACTGAAGCTTTCTTT
. TRBJ2-3 TRBV27 . CASSISASTDTQYF TGTGCCAGCAGTATTTCGGCTAGCACAGATACGCAGTATTTT
once TRBJ1-2 TRBV30 TRBD1 CAWMTGRNYGYTF TGTGCCTGGATGACAGGGCGAAACTATGGCTACACCTTC
. TRBJ1-1 TRBV5-5 . CASSNLSPEAFF TGTGCCAGCAGTAATCTTTCCCCTGAAGCTTTCTTT
many TRBJ2-1 TRBV12-5 . CASGGGAGGPYNEQFF TGTGCTAGTGGTGGAGGGGCAGGGGGACCCTACAATGAGCAGTTCTTC
few TRBJ1-2 TRBV6-1 . CASSEAGHLYYGYTF TGTGCCAGCAGTGAAGCGGGACACCTATACTATGGCTACACCTTC
many TRBJ2-3 TRBV5-1 TRBD2 CASREGLAGADTQYF TGCGCCAGCAGGGAGGGACTAGCGGGAGCAGATACGCAGTATTTT
many TRBJ2-2 TRBV4-1 TRBD2 CASSQVSLAGGRGELFF TGCGCCAGCAGCCAAGTCTCGCTAGCGGGAGGTCGCGGGGAGCTGTTTTTT
many TRBJ2-2 TRBV12-3/TRBV12-4 . CASSFGWSDTGELFF TGTGCCAGCAGTTTCGGGTGGTCCGACACCGGGGAGCTGTTTTTT
few TRBJ2-1 TRBV5-6 . CASSLYSSYNEQFF TGTGCCAGCAGCTTGTACAGTTCCTACAATGAGCAGTTCTTC
many TRBJ2-7 TRBV27 TRBD1 CASSDIGTGFSYEQYF TGTGCCAGCAGCGATATCGGGACAGGGTTTTCCTACGAGCAGTACTTC
many TRBJ2-3 TRBV11-2 TRBD1 CASSLTGGFADTQYF TGTGCCAGCAGCCTGACAGGGGGTTTCGCAGATACGCAGTATTTT
few TRBJ2-1 TRBV29-1 . CSVEGDNSGSYNEQFF TGCAGCGTTGAAGGTGACAATTCAGGCTCCTACAATGAGCAGTTCTTC
many TRBJ2-3 TRBV11-2 . CASSLVSIDTDTQYF TGTGCCAGCAGCTTAGTCTCGATCGACACAGATACGCAGTATTTT
few TRBJ2-1 TRBV7-9 TRBD1 CASSSGTGNNEQFF TGTGCCAGCAGCTCCGGGACAGGGAACAATGAGCAGTTCTTC
many TRBJ1-5 TRBV27 . CASSFGGSNQPQHF TGTGCCAGCAGTTTTGGAGGGTCCAATCAGCCCCAGCATTTT
few TRBJ2-1 TRBV4-2 . CASSQDTTLNEQFF TGTGCCAGCAGCCAAGATACGACTCTCAATGAGCAGTTCTTC